The 30 T cell receptor beta chains given below trace back to one sample, sequenced in a study of sequential checkpoint blockade in melanoma. Treatment denoted: randomized to nivolumab then ipilimumab (arm A) or the reverse (arm B). This table comes from immunoSEQ multiplex PCR, and its TCRdb copy is limited to in-frame clones, with some not included. Of roughly 9,000 clones in the sample, approximately 30% were seen once. The sample consisted of tumor tissue (inferred from file names), taken from a patient given nivolumab and ipilimumab in sequence. The source is a human donor with melanoma.

The chain is built from TRBV6-8 and TRBJ1-4; D uncertain. Per the germline V gene, CDR1 is MNHGY and CDR2 is SAAAGT. V was trimmed by 3 bases and J by 6 bases, leaving 11 bases between them. CDR3 size: 14 residues. The CDR3 region has the DNA TGTGCCAGCAGTTATTCGCCCCGGGATGAAAAACTGTTTTTT. Translated, it gives CASSYSPRDEKLFF.

The chain couples TRBV11-3 to TRBJ2-5; 11 bases map to TRBD2. Germline assignment: CDR1 SGHNT and CDR2 YENEEA. The J segment lost 7 bases and the V segment lost 0 bases, leaving 10 bases of the junction unmatched. This CDR3 spans 17 amino acids. The CDR3 coding sequence is TGTGCCAGCAGCTTAGATGATGGACTAGCGGGCGGCGGGACCCAGTACTTC. It yields the protein CASSLDDGLAGGGTQYF.

This clone is categorized as medium-sized. The V and J genes are TRBV6-8 and TRBJ2-2; a weak D match, TRBD1 (6 bases). The CDR3 consists of 12 residues. V lost 9 bases and J 4 bases, leaving 9 bases between the germline ends. Germline V gene sequence: CDR1 MNHGY, CDR2 SAAAGT. The CDR3 bases are TGTGCCAGTGACAGGCGCACCGGGGAGCTGTTTTTT. Translating gives CASDRRTGELFF.

The chain combines TRBV16 with TRBJ1-4, with D tentatively TRBD1 (5 bases). The V and J ends lost 4 bases and 5 bases respectively, with 11 bases between them. The CDR3 extends over 14 amino acids. Germline loops: CDR1 KGHSY, CDR2 FQNENV. CDR3 residues: CASSPGTVNEKLFF. The CDR3 coding sequence is TGTGCCAGCAGCCCCGGGACGGTGAATGAAAAACTGTTTTTT.

This clone came up once. J is TRBJ1-2 and V is TRBV5-1; D might be TRBD1 (5 bases). The germline gives CDR1 SGHRS, CDR2 YFSETQ. Trimming stripped 4 bases from V and 6 bases from J, with 19 bases between. This CDR3 is 15 amino acids long. CDR3 residues: CASSRGARQPDGYTF. The CDR3 DNA is TGCGCCAGCAGCAGAGGAGCCAGACAGCCTGATGGCTACACCTTC.

In this sample, this clone turned up a few times. The V gene is TRBV11-3, the J gene TRBJ1-1; TRBD1 agrees at 9 bases. CDR1 is SGHNT, CDR2 YENEEA, per germline. There are 14 residues in the CDR3. With 6 bases clipped from V and 5 bases from J, the junction kept 7 bases outside the gene matches. CDR3 bases: TGTGCCAGCAGATCCCAGACAGGGGGGACTGAAGCTTTCTTT. Protein product: CASRSQTGGTEAFF.

This clone has just a few counts. DNA of the CDR3: TGCGCCAGCAGCCCCACAACTAATGAAAAACTGTTTTTT. This codes for CASSPTTNEKLFF. J is TRBJ1-4 and V is TRBV23-1; D unclear. TRBV23-1 is labeled an ORF, and its function is uncertain. This CDR3 has 13 amino acids. V shed 6 bases and J shed 0 bases, with 5 bases lying between them.

The rearrangement uses TRBV19 and TRBJ1-4; no clear D gene. The germline V gene encodes CDR1 LNHDA and CDR2 SQIVND (reference sequence). V shed 6 bases and J shed 7 bases, with 18 bases lying between them. CDR3 length: 15 amino acids. Here the CDR3 reads CASSSAGFTGEKLFF. The CDR3 DNA follows: TGTGCCAGTAGCTCAGCGGGTTTTACTGGTGAAAAACTGTTTTTT. The variable domain in full, with the rest retrieved from reference TRBV19 and TRBJ1-4, is DGGITQSPKYLFRKEGQNVTLSCEQNLNHDAMYWYRQDPGQGLRLIYYSQIVNDFQKGDIAEGYSVSREKKESFPLTVTSAQKNPTAFYLCASSSAGFTGEKLFFGSGTQLSVL.

There are many counts of this clone. V usage is TRBV11-3 and J usage is TRBJ2-7; no clear D gene. The germline gives CDR1 SGHNT, CDR2 YENEEA. This CDR3 region has 14 residues. Trimming removed 4 bases from V and 3 bases from J, with 13 bases in between. CDR3 nucleotides: TGTGCCAGCAGCTCCGGAAGAAAGGGCTACGAGCAGTACTTC. Protein product: CASSSGRKGYEQYF.

Here the CDR3 DNA reads TGCGCCAGCAGCCCAAGACAGGGGGCGAATTCACCCCTCCACTTT. Its translation: CASSPRQGANSPLHF. The chain has TRBV5-1 and TRBJ1-6; 10 bases fit TRBD1. CDR1 and CDR2 (germline): SGHRS, YFSETQ. J was trimmed by 7 bases and V by 4 bases; bases with no gene match: 5. This CDR3 has 15 residues.

This clone occurred a few times. The chain has TRBV6-8 and TRBJ1-2; weak D call: TRBD1 (5 bases). The CDR3 has 15 residues. Trimming removed 2 bases from V and 8 bases from J, with 18 bases in between. Germline V gene lookup returns CDR1 MNHGY and CDR2 SAAAGT. The CDR3 loop reads CASSYRGEAVGGYTF. The CDR3 region has the DNA TGTGCCAGCAGTTACCGAGGGGAGGCCGTAGGGGGCTACACCTTC.

The chain recombines TRBV28 with TRBJ1-2, with TRBD1 matching over 7 bases. CDR1 and CDR2 (germline): MDHEN, SYDVKM. With V trimmed by 6 bases and J by 6 bases, 7 bases remained unmatched. The CDR3 is made up of 13 amino acids. CDR3 bases: TGTGCCAGCAGCTCCGGACAGGAGAATGGCTACACCTTC. Its protein is CASSSGQENGYTF.

This clone was seen ten or more times. The V and J genes are TRBV11-3 and TRBJ1-1; D not resolved. Trimming left V 3 bases short and J 0 bases short, with 14 bases between. This CDR3 contains 16 residues. Germline V gene sequence: CDR1 SGHNT, CDR2 YENEEA. The CDR3 is CASSLVGGPLNTEAFF. In nucleotides, the CDR3 is TGTGCCAGCAGCTTGGTGGGAGGTCCCTTGAACACTGAAGCTTTCTTT.

The J gene is TRBJ2-1, the V gene TRBV5-1; 12 bases are shared with TRBD2. Germline assignment: CDR1 SGHRS and CDR2 YFSETQ. V lost 4 bases to trimming and J lost 7 bases; unmatched junction nucleotides: 9. This CDR3 has 16 residues. CDR3 region: CASSLTGLAGTNEQFF. The CDR3 bases are TGCGCCAGCAGCCTGACGGGACTAGCGGGTACAAATGAGCAGTTCTTC.

The V gene is TRBV6-8, the J gene TRBJ1-5; 7 bases are shared with TRBD1. CDR1 is MNHGY, CDR2 SAAAGT, per germline. CDR3 length: 14 residues. The V segment lost 6 bases and the J segment 5 bases; nucleotides outside the gene matches: 7. Written as DNA, the CDR3 is TGTGCCAGCAGCTGGTCAGGGGGGGATCAGCCCCAGCATTTT. Its protein product is CASSWSGGDQPQHF.

This clone has more than one count but fewer than ten. The rearrangement links TRBV6-8 to TRBJ1-1; D gene ambiguous. Germline CDR1 reads MNHGY; CDR2 reads SAAAGT. The V end was cut by 0 bases, the J end by 0 bases, with 8 bases between. The CDR3 length is 15 residues. The CDR3 DNA reads as TGTGCCAGCAGTTACTCGACACATTTGAACACTGAAGCTTTCTTT. Its protein product is CASSYSTHLNTEAFF.

The rearrangement joins TRBV6-8 to TRBJ1-1, with D maybe TRBD1 (5 bases). Germline CDR1 MNHGY, CDR2 SAAAGT. The V end lost 4 bases, the J end lost 3 bases, and 12 bases lay between the germline ends. This CDR3 comprises 14 residues. Here the CDR3 DNA reads TGTGCCAGCAGTTGGGGAGGGGTGGACACTGAAGCTTTCTTT. Amino acids: CASSWGGVDTEAFF.

This clone was recorded a few times. The gene calls are TRBV28 and TRBJ1-2, with D perhaps matching TRBD1 (5 bases). Germline V CDR1 and CDR2: MDHEN, SYDVKM. The V end lost 6 bases, the J end lost 5 bases, and 16 bases lay between the germline ends. CDR3 size: 14 residues. Here the CDR3 DNA reads TGTGCCAGCAGGCCCCAGGGAAGTCGGTATGGCTACACCTTC. It encodes CASRPQGSRYGYTF.

The rearrangement joins TRBV5-1 to TRBJ2-3; 8 bases map to TRBD1. This CDR3 comprises 14 residues. The J segment lost 6 bases and the V segment lost 2 bases, leaving 5 bases of the junction unmatched. Germline CDR1 SGHRS, CDR2 YFSETQ. The CDR3 DNA is TGCGCCAGCAGCTTCGACAGGGGTATGGATACGCAGTATTTT. It yields the protein CASSFDRGMDTQYF. Combining the CDR3 with reference TRBV5-1 and TRBJ2-3 gives the whole variable domain KAGVTQTPRYLIKTRGQQVTLSCSPISGHRSVSWYQQTPGQGLQFLFEYFSETQRNKGNFPGRFSGRQFSNSRSEMNVSTLELGDSALYLCASSFDRGMDTQYFGPGTRLTVL.

CDR3 in DNA: TGTGCCAGCAGTTACTCACGGGGAGGGGACACTGAAGCTTTCTTT. Encoded protein: CASSYSRGGDTEAFF. This chain uses TRBV6-8 with TRBJ1-1, with a tentative D call TRBD1 (5 bases). Germline lookup yields CDR1 MNHGY and CDR2 SAAAGT. The germline V and J ends were trimmed by 0 bases and 3 bases, with 11 bases remaining between them. The CDR3 has 15 residues.

This clone has a handful of counts. The CDR3 DNA reads as TGTGCCAGCATAGGACAGGAAGGTCGAGGCTACACCTTC. Its translation: CASIGQEGRGYTF. The chain links TRBV12-5 to TRBJ1-2, with 7 bases identical to TRBD1. CDR1 and CDR2 (germline): LGHNT, FRNRAP. This CDR3 comprises 13 residues.

V and J are TRBV18 and TRBJ1-1, with 7 bases aligning to TRBD1. The CDR3 sequence is 16 residues long. Germline V CDR1 and CDR2: KGHSH, LQKENI. V shed 2 bases, J shed 6 bases, and the junction held 12 bases outside the gene matches. The CDR3 reads CASSPRGGSRGAEAFF. The DNA for the CDR3 is TGTGCCAGCTCACCAAGAGGCGGGAGCAGGGGGGCTGAAGCTTTCTTT.

A few counts support this clone. The V gene is TRBV11-3, the J gene TRBJ2-2, with a possible D match to TRBD2 (8 bases). The CDR3 extends over 15 amino acids. In germline, CDR1 is SGHNT, CDR2 YENEEA. Trimming took off 2 bases at V and 6 bases at J, with 13 bases between the two ends. The CDR3 region is CASSLTGGGAGELFF. The CDR3 region has the DNA TGTGCCAGCAGCTTAACGGGAGGGGGCGCCGGGGAGCTGTTTTTT.

This clone occurred a few times. The genes are TRBV11-3 and TRBJ1-4; 7 bases align to TRBD1. Per the germline V gene, CDR1 is SGHNT and CDR2 is YENEEA. V lost 5 bases, J lost 8 bases, and 14 bases stayed unmatched. This CDR3 region has 16 residues. The CDR3 bases are TGTGCCAGCAGCCCTACACGTGAGGGGGCGGGGGAAAAACTGTTTTTT. Translating it yields CASSPTREGAGEKLFF.

This clone is termed medium-sized (0.01 to 0.1%). V and J are TRBV11-3 and TRBJ1-5; D gene uncertain. The CDR3 is 17 amino acids. Germline CDR1 is SGHNT and CDR2 is YENEEA. Trimming shortened V by 0 bases and J by 0 bases, and 12 bases separated the two germline ends. CDR3 sequence reads: CASSLDTLAYSNQPQHF. The CDR3, as DNA: TGTGCCAGCAGCTTAGATACCCTTGCTTATAGCAATCAGCCCCAGCATTTT.

The V and J genes are TRBV19 and TRBJ2-5; TRBD2 matches at 7 bases. The germline gives CDR1 LNHDA, CDR2 SQIVND (reference sequence). The CDR3 loop spans 14 amino acids. V shed 3 bases, J shed 5 bases, and the junction held 6 bases outside the gene matches. In DNA form, the CDR3 reads TGTGCCAGTAGTATGGGACTACAGGCTGAGACCCAGTACTTC. Translating gives CASSMGLQAETQYF.

The CDR3 DNA reads as TGTGCCAGCTCACCACCGACCTCCCTAGGCTACGAGCAGTACTTC. Its protein product is CASSPPTSLGYEQYF. V is TRBV18 and J is TRBJ2-7; D remains ambiguous. The CDR3 has 15 amino acids. Germline V gives CDR1 KGHSH, CDR2 LQKENI. The V end was cut by 0 bases, the J end by 3 bases, with 12 bases between.

The rearrangement links TRBV28 to TRBJ2-7, with D unclear. V shed 7 bases and J shed 2 bases, with 21 bases lying between them. The germline CDR1 and CDR2 sequences are MDHEN and SYDVKM. The CDR3 is 16 amino acids. The DNA for the CDR3 is TGTGCCAGCACCTCTCGCCCCGGTCTTCTCCCCTACGAGCAGTACGTC. Translating it yields CASTSRPGLLPYEQYV.

The rearrangement joins TRBV9 to TRBJ1-6; 7 bases are a match to TRBD1. CDR1 and CDR2 from the germline V gene are SGDLS and YYNGEE. V lost 2 bases, J lost 13 bases, and 12 bases stayed unmatched. CDR3 length equals 15 residues. As DNA, the CDR3 is TGTGCCAGCAGCGTGGCAACAGGGGAAGCGGGCCCCCTCCACTTT. Its protein product is CASSVATGEAGPLHF.

This clone was detected many times. Other DNA sequences in the sample encode the same CDR3. This chain joins TRBV11-3 and TRBJ1-6, with a weak D call TRBD1 (6 bases). Germline-derived CDR1 and CDR2 are SGHNT and YENEEA. Trimming left V 5 bases short and J 6 bases short, with 14 bases between. CDR3 length: 15 amino acids. CDR3 nucleotides: TGTGCCAGCAGCCTCCTGAAGGGGGGTAATTCACCCCTCCACTTT. Translation gives CASSLLKGGNSPLHF.